This entry is about one TCR beta chain. The data belong to a study of control samples from healthy donors and cancer patients. The repertoire was sequenced with immunoSEQ multiplex PCR; TCRdb's copy has only in-frame clones and lacks some. The sample holds over 150,000 clones; 85% to 95% are singletons and the top ten take more than 1.1%. The sequenced sample consisted of blood. This receptor was taken from a man between 18 and 29 years old in good health.

The CDR3 DNA reads TGTGCCAGCCGGGCCTCCTACGAGCAGTACTTC. Its translation is CASRASYEQYF. The chain combines TRBV12-3 or TRBV12-4 with TRBJ2-7; the D is unclear. Trimming cost V 8 bases and J 0 bases, with 5 bases left between them. This CDR3 is 11 amino acids long.